One sample yielded the 27 T cell receptor beta chains listed below, sequenced in a study of Ad26.COV2.S vaccination and SARS-CoV-2 variants. Indicated treatment: around 19 received Ad26.COV2.S at low or high dose, single or two shots; about 5 received placebo; per-sample allocation not given. Sampling was done on day 63 after the first vaccine or placebo injection. This table comes from immunoSEQ multiplex PCR, and its TCRdb copy is limited to in-frame clones, with some not included. The sample gives about 400,000 clones, 89% of which show up once; approximately 1.9% is in the top ten. The sequenced sample was peripheral blood, obtained in a trial of Ad26.COV2.S vaccine versus placebo. The receptors derive from a person aged 18-60 years who received the Ad26.COV2.S COVID-19 vaccine or a placebo.

The CDR3 is CASSLSRSYEQYF. The CDR3 bases are TGTGCCAGTAGTTTGTCCAGGTCCTACGAGCAGTACTTC. The chain carries TRBV19 and TRBJ2-7, with D unclear. Germline V gene sequence: CDR1 LNHDA, CDR2 SQIVND (reference sequence). Trimming cost V 5 bases and J 1 base, with 9 bases left between them. The CDR3 spans 13 residues.

The chain links TRBV19 to TRBJ2-2; TRBD1 matches at 9 bases. CDR3 length: 16 residues. With 4 bases clipped from V and 4 bases from J, the junction kept 7 bases outside the gene matches. The V gene's germline CDR1 is LNHDA and CDR2 SQIVND (reference sequence). The CDR3 DNA sequence: TGTGCCAGTAGTAGTAGAGGGACAGGGTTCACCGGGGAGCTGTTTTTT. Residues: CASSSRGTGFTGELFF.

The CDR3: CASSVRVDTEAFF. In nucleotides, the CDR3 is TGTGCCAGCAGCGTAAGGGTCGACACTGAAGCTTTCTTT. The chain is built from TRBV9 and TRBJ1-1; D remains ambiguous. Deletions cut 1 base from V and 3 bases from J, with 7 bases between. Germline assignment: CDR1 SGDLS and CDR2 YYNGEE. The CDR3 spans 13 residues.

This chain joins TRBV28 and TRBJ2-1; D remains unclear. Germline-derived CDR1 and CDR2 are MDHEN and SYDVKM. V was clipped by 8 bases and J by 2 bases, with 13 bases between them. CDR3 size: 14 residues. Written as DNA, the CDR3 is TGTGCCAGCGCCCCCTTAGAGGCCTACAATGAGCAGTTCTTC. It yields the protein CASAPLEAYNEQFF.

This clone was found a few times. The CDR3 sequence: CASSPPGGRGEKLFF. DNA for the CDR3: TGTGCCAGCAGCCCACCCGGGGGGCGAGGTGAAAAACTGTTTTTT. The V and J genes are TRBV11-3 and TRBJ1-4; the D gene is possibly TRBD1 (6 bases). The CDR3 has 15 residues. V lost 5 bases, J lost 7 bases, and 17 bases lay in between. Per the germline V gene, CDR1 is SGHNT and CDR2 is YENEEA.

The chain couples TRBV6-5 to TRBJ2-1; 8 positions agree with TRBD1. V was clipped by 5 bases and J by 4 bases; unmatched bases: 7. The germline V gene has CDR1 MNHEY and CDR2 SVGAGI. The CDR3 is 15 amino acids. The CDR3 DNA reads TGTGCCAGCAGTAAGACAGGGGCCCTATACAATGAGCAGTTCTTC. It yields the protein CASSKTGALYNEQFF.

In its sample, this clone was seen a few times. This rearrangement joins TRBV19 to TRBJ2-7, with TRBD2 identical over 7 bases. J was trimmed by 2 bases and V by 4 bases; bases with no gene match: 11. Germline V gene lookup returns CDR1 LNHDA and CDR2 SQIVND (reference sequence). There are 16 residues in the CDR3. The CDR3 protein is CASSNSGIDRAYEQYF. CDR3 coding DNA: TGTGCCAGTAGTAACAGCGGGATCGACCGCGCCTACGAGCAGTACTTC.

V gene TRBV5-4 combines with J gene TRBJ1-2; the match to TRBD1 covers 11 bases. The trim removed 5 bases at V and 6 bases at J, leaving 3 bases unmatched. Germline V CDR1 and CDR2: SGHNT, YYREEE (reference sequence). The CDR3 is 13 amino acids. CDR3 in DNA: TGTGCCAGCAGTCGGGACAGGGGGGATGGCTACACCTTC. Translation: CASSRDRGDGYTF.

The V call is TRBV4-3, the J call TRBJ1-2; D may be TRBD1 (5 bases). Between the trimmed V and J ends, which lost 2 bases and 6 bases, there was a span of 16 bases. The CDR3 is 15 amino acids. CDR1 is LGHNA, CDR2 YSLEER, per germline. CDR3 sequence: CASSQYRRPRDGYTF. The CDR3 nucleotides are TGCGCCAGCAGCCAATACAGGAGGCCCAGGGATGGCTACACCTTC.

The CDR3 DNA reads as TGTGCCAGCACCCAGAGGGACGGCGCTAGCACAGATACGCAGTATTTT. Translated: CASTQRDGASTDTQYF. The V and J genes are TRBV7-8 and TRBJ2-3; D tentatively fits TRBD1 or TRBD2 (5 bases each). Germline V CDR1 and CDR2: SGHVS, FQNEAQ. The CDR3 covers 16 residues. Trimming cost V 7 bases and J 0 bases, with 17 bases left between them.

The chain recombines TRBV18 with TRBJ1-1; D might be TRBD1 (5 bases). Trimming left V 0 bases short and J 0 bases short, with 14 bases between. The CDR3 is 17 residues long. Germline values: CDR1 KGHSH, CDR2 LQKENI. CDR3 bases: TGTGCCAGCTCACCACCCCAGGGCGCATCCATGAACACTGAAGCTTTCTTT. Its protein is CASSPPQGASMNTEAFF. Drawing the rest from reference TRBV18 and TRBJ1-1, the complete variable domain is NAGVMQNPRHLVRRRGQEARLRCSPMKGHSHVYWYRQLPEEGLKFMVYLQKENIIDESGMPKERFSAEFPKEGPSILRIQQVVRGDSAAYFCASSPPQGASMNTEAFFGQGTRLTVV.

This chain links TRBV5-5 with TRBJ2-1, with TRBD1 matching 9 bases. V gave up 1 base and J gave up 9 bases; unmatched junction bases: 5. Germline V lookup: CDR1 SGHKS, CDR2 YYEKEE (reference sequence). This CDR3 region has 14 residues. The chain's CDR3 is CASSLSDRGGEQFF. DNA of the CDR3: TGTGCCAGCAGCTTGTCGGACAGGGGAGGTGAGCAGTTCTTC.

The rearrangement links TRBV7-6 to TRBJ1-5, with 12 bases fitting TRBD1. From germline, CDR1 is SGHVS and CDR2 FNYEAQ. The CDR3 has 19 amino acids. V lost 5 bases, J lost 4 bases, and 15 bases stayed unmatched. CDR3 region: CASSPFRGGQGAGNQPQHF. The DNA of the CDR3 is TGTGCCAGCAGCCCCTTTAGGGGGGGACAGGGGGCAGGGAATCAGCCCCAGCATTTT.

CDR3 loop: CASSWGRTLTDTQYF. The CDR3 DNA sequence: TGTGCCAGCAGTTGGGGCCGGACACTCACAGATACGCAGTATTTT. The rearrangement uses TRBV11-3 and TRBJ2-3; D is possibly TRBD1 (5 bases). The germline V and J ends were trimmed by 6 bases and 2 bases, with 15 bases remaining between them. Germline V gene data show CDR1 as SGHNT and CDR2 as YENEEA. The CDR3 sequence is 15 residues long. Together with reference TRBV11-3 and TRBJ2-3, the CDR3 gives the full variable domain: EAGVVQSPRYKIIEKKQPVAFWCNPISGHNTLYWYLQNLGQGPELLIRYENEEAVDDSQLPKDRFSAERLKGVDSTLKIQPAELGDSAVYLCASSWGRTLTDTQYFGPGTRLTVL.

V is TRBV4-1 and J is TRBJ1-6, with a tentative D call TRBD1 (5 bases). V lost 0 bases and J 10 bases, leaving 16 bases between the germline ends. The CDR3 length is 16 residues. Germline V lookup: CDR1 MGHRA, CDR2 YSYEKL. CDR3 loop: CASSQDLEGVGSPLHF. Written as DNA, the CDR3 is TGCGCCAGCAGCCAAGATCTAGAAGGGGTTGGATCACCCCTCCACTTT.

J is TRBJ1-5 and V is TRBV5-1; 8 bases map to TRBD1. The CDR3 has 15 amino acids. The J segment lost 2 bases and the V segment lost 4 bases, leaving 5 bases of the junction unmatched. Germline-derived CDR1 and CDR2 are SGHRS and YFSETQ. CDR3 sequence reads: CASSPGQGGNQPQHF. The CDR3 DNA reads as TGCGCCAGCAGCCCCGGACAGGGCGGCAATCAGCCCCAGCATTTT.

This chain links TRBV5-8 with TRBJ2-4; D may be TRBD2 (5 bases). The V gene's germline CDR1 is SGHTS and CDR2 YDEGEE. Trimming removed 1 base at V and 6 bases at J, with 8 bases between. This CDR3 contains 13 residues. The CDR3 coding sequence is TGTGCCAGCAGCTTGTCCGGGGTAAACATTCAGTACTTC. As protein: CASSLSGVNIQYF.

V and J are TRBV7-2 and TRBJ1-1; TRBD1 matches 8 bases. This CDR3 is built from 13 residues. Trimming cost V 2 bases and J 6 bases; bases outside gene matches: 2. From germline, CDR1 is SGHTA and CDR2 FQGNSA. The CDR3 DNA is TGTGCCAGCAGCTTATGGACAGGGCCTGAAGCTTTCTTT. This encodes CASSLWTGPEAFF.

This clone was counted a few times. This rearrangement joins TRBV6-5 to TRBJ2-1, with 7 bases that match TRBD2. This CDR3 is built from 15 residues. Unmatched junction bases numbered 13, after V lost 7 bases and J lost 7 bases. CDR1 is MNHEY and CDR2 is SVGAGI in the germline V gene. DNA for the CDR3: TGTGCCAGCACCATGCGACTAGACGGGGGGAATGAGCAGTTCTTC. Residues: CASTMRLDGGNEQFF.

This chain links TRBV18 with TRBJ2-4; D is possibly TRBD1 (6 bases). Per the germline V gene, CDR1 is KGHSH and CDR2 is LQKENI. CDR3 size: 13 residues. Trimming took 6 bases from V and 9 from J, leaving 15 bases between them. The CDR3 sequence: CASSLQGLGIQYF. The CDR3 DNA reads as TGTGCCAGCTCTCTTCAGGGGCTCGGCATTCAGTACTTC.

The chain has TRBV28 and TRBJ1-1; 10 bases are shared with TRBD1. Germline CDR1 and CDR2: MDHEN and SYDVKM. Germline trimming cut 6 bases from V and 5 bases from J; bases unmatched to any gene: 9. This CDR3 spans 15 amino acids. The CDR3 is CASRPDRGWRTEAFF. The DNA for the CDR3 is TGTGCCAGCAGACCGGACAGGGGGTGGAGGACTGAAGCTTTCTTT.

The chain has TRBV5-6 and TRBJ2-5; 8 bases agree with TRBD2. The CDR3 is 17 amino acids. Germline trimming cut 2 bases from V and 3 bases from J; bases unmatched to any gene: 12. CDR1 SGHDT and CDR2 YYEEEE come from the germline V gene. The DNA of the CDR3 is TGTGCCAGCAGCTTTCGCCTGGGGCTAGCGGGTGAAGAGACCCAGTACTTC. As protein: CASSFRLGLAGEETQYF.

This clone was seen once. The chain carries TRBV7-2 and TRBJ2-7; D gene unclear. Germline CDR1 reads SGHTA; CDR2 reads FQGNSA. V lost 5 bases and J lost 4, with 12 bases in between. This CDR3 contains 13 residues. Here the CDR3 DNA reads TGTGCCAGCAGCCAGACCCCCGGTTACGAGCAGTACTTC. Translating gives CASSQTPGYEQYF.

The rearrangement links TRBV3-1 (or the pseudogene TRBV3-2) to TRBJ2-7; tentative D call: TRBD2 (6 bases). V was clipped by 0 bases and J by 3 bases, with 15 bases between them. The CDR3 is 16 amino acids. Germline CDR1 is LGHDT and CDR2 is YNNKEL (reference sequence). The CDR3 DNA is TGTGCCAGCAGCCAAGATTGGAGGGGTGGAGACTACGAGCAGTACTTC. Amino acids: CASSQDWRGGDYEQYF.

This sequence joins TRBV28 and TRBJ1-3; D is possibly TRBD1 (6 bases). Germline V gene data show CDR1 as MDHEN and CDR2 as SYDVKM. Deletions cut 7 bases from V and 0 bases from J, with 10 bases between. The CDR3 has 14 residues. The CDR3: CASNRQVSGNTIYF. CDR3 DNA: TGTGCCAGCAATCGACAGGTCTCTGGAAACACCATATATTTT.

About this clone itself: At one end, the junction sequence differs from germline, possibly due to a read error. The J gene is TRBJ2-4, the V gene TRBV12-3 or TRBV12-4, with a weak D call TRBD1 (5 bases). CDR3 length: 12 residues. CDR3 sequence: CASSSLDTIRNF. The CDR3 DNA reads TGTGCCAGCAGTTCCTTGGACACTATAAGGAACTTC.

This chain uses TRBV19 with TRBJ1-4; D is possibly TRBD1 (5 bases). This CDR3 is 16 amino acids long. CDR1 and CDR2 (germline): LNHDA, SQIVND (reference sequence). V was shortened by 3 bases and J by 3 bases, with 14 bases between the two germline ends. The CDR3 DNA sequence: TGTGCCAGTAGTATCGAAGGGGCGCCGGCTAATGAAAAACTGTTTTTT. Translation: CASSIEGAPANEKLFF.